Presented here are 24 T cell receptor beta chains from one specimen sequenced in a study of blood T cell repertoires in COVID-19. Assay used: immunoSEQ multiplex PCR; TCRdb lists only in-frame clones, some missing. The data contain 150,000 to 200,000 clones, approximately 82% of them seen just once; the ten biggest clones take up 20% to 25%. Sequenced input: peripheral blood. The source is a woman of 80 years or more with acute or convalescent COVID-19.

The V and J genes are TRBV2 and TRBJ1-1; D may be TRBD1 (5 bases). Trimming took 4 bases from V and 0 from J, leaving 9 bases between them. Germline V lookup: CDR1 SNHLY, CDR2 FYNNEI. CDR3 length equals 14 residues. For the CDR3, the DNA is TGTGCCAGCAGTGCCCTGACAGTGAACACTGAAGCTTTCTTT. It translates to CASSALTVNTEAFF.

The V and J genes are TRBV7-2 and TRBJ1-1; 8 bases agree with TRBD1. Per germline, CDR1 SGHTA and CDR2 FQGNSA. The V segment lost 5 bases and the J segment 4 bases; nucleotides outside the gene matches: 3. The CDR3 runs to 13 residues. CDR3 residues: CASSITGGTEAFF. The DNA of the CDR3 is TGTGCCAGCAGCATTACAGGGGGCACTGAAGCTTTCTTT.

The rearrangement uses TRBV5-1 and TRBJ1-5, with D perhaps TRBD1 (6 bases). The CDR3 consists of 14 residues. Germline V gene data show CDR1 as SGHRS and CDR2 as YFSETQ. Trimming cost V 0 bases and J 7 bases, with 11 bases left between them. CDR3 nucleotide sequence: TGCGCCAGCAGCTTGGTTGGGGGCGACCAGCCCCAGCATTTT. It yields the protein CASSLVGGDQPQHF.

The chain employs TRBV9 and TRBJ2-5; D might be TRBD2 (6 bases). Per germline, CDR1 SGDLS and CDR2 YYNGEE. V was clipped by 0 bases and J by 5 bases, with 14 bases between them. The CDR3 contains 15 residues. The CDR3 loop reads CASSVVPGALETQYF. Written as DNA, the CDR3 is TGTGCCAGCAGCGTAGTGCCGGGAGCTTTGGAGACCCAGTACTTC.

V and J are TRBV18 and TRBJ1-1; 7 bases line up with TRBD1. Germline V gene data show CDR1 as KGHSH and CDR2 as LQKENI. The CDR3 length is 17 residues. J was trimmed by 2 bases and V by 0 bases; bases with no gene match: 9. Here the CDR3 DNA reads TGTGCCAGCTCACCACCGCAGGCAGGGGGGTTCAACACTGAAGCTTTCTTT. Translating gives CASSPPQAGGFNTEAFF.

The chain links TRBV5-1 to TRBJ2-3; maybe TRBD2 (6 bases). This CDR3 region has 15 residues. Trimming left V 4 bases short and J 0 bases short, with 12 bases between. In germline, CDR1 is SGHRS, CDR2 YFSETQ. CDR3 region: CASSMTGTSTDTQYF. The CDR3 DNA follows: TGCGCCAGCAGCATGACCGGGACTAGCACAGATACGCAGTATTTT.

This sequence joins TRBV19 and TRBJ2-1; TRBD1 matches at 10 bases. The length of the CDR3 is 18 residues. Germline loops: CDR1 LNHDA, CDR2 SQIVND (reference sequence). Trimming removed 5 bases from V and 4 bases from J; junction bases left unmatched: 14. This CDR3 reads CASSPPLHRDRGYNEQFF. CDR3 in DNA: TGTGCCAGTAGTCCTCCCCTGCACCGGGACAGGGGATACAATGAGCAGTTCTTC.

The J gene is TRBJ2-3, the V gene TRBV5-1, with D possibly matching TRBD2 (6 bases). This CDR3 region has 16 residues. Trimming took 4 bases from V and 0 from J, leaving 15 bases between them. CDR1 is SGHRS and CDR2 is YFSETQ in the germline V gene. The chain's CDR3 is CASSLFIAVSTDTQYF. The CDR3 nucleotides are TGCGCCAGCAGCCTTTTCATAGCGGTCAGCACAGATACGCAGTATTTT.

This clone was seen many times. Within the sample, other DNA sequences also encode this same CDR3. The V call is TRBV18, the J call TRBJ1-5, with D possibly matching TRBD1 (6 bases). V dropped 4 bases and J dropped 4 bases, with 8 bases sitting between them. CDR3 size: 13 residues. The germline V gene encodes CDR1 KGHSH and CDR2 LQKENI. The CDR3: CASSRDRNQPQHF. CDR3 coding DNA: TGTGCCAGCTCACGCGACAGGAATCAGCCCCAGCATTTT.

This clone showed up just a few times. This chain joins TRBV29-1 and TRBJ1-1, with 8 nucleotides matching TRBD1. Germline loops: CDR1 SQVTM, CDR2 ANQGSEA. The junction had 4 bases not matched to a gene; V was cut back by 4 bases and J by 3 bases. The CDR3 spans 13 residues. The CDR3 protein is CSVGGRGHTEAFF. DNA for the CDR3: TGCAGCGTTGGCGGCAGGGGGCACACTGAAGCTTTCTTT.

This sequence joins TRBV6-5 and TRBJ2-5; the match to TRBD2 covers 9 bases. Germline-derived CDR1 and CDR2 are MNHEY and SVGAGI. The CDR3 extends over 15 amino acids. With 7 bases clipped from V and 5 bases from J, the junction kept 11 bases outside the gene matches. As DNA, the CDR3 is TGTGCCAGCACTCCGGCGGGAGGGCCTGAGGAGACCCAGTACTTC. Amino acid sequence: CASTPAGGPEETQYF.

This clone has a single count. The chain employs TRBV2 and TRBJ2-1, with D perhaps matching TRBD1 (5 bases). V lost 6 bases and J lost 0, with 6 bases in between. The CDR3 is 13 amino acids. CDR1 is SNHLY and CDR2 is FYNNEI in the germline V gene. The CDR3 DNA follows: TGTGCCAGCAGCGACAGCTCCTACAATGAGCAGTTCTTC. This translates into CASSDSSYNEQFF.

The chain employs TRBV30 and TRBJ1-1; 8 nucleotides match TRBD1. Germline V CDR1 and CDR2: GTSNPN, SVGIG (reference sequence). The CDR3 has 14 residues. The CDR3 sequence: CASGGVRGRTEAFF. The CDR3 bases are TGTGCATCGGGGGGTGTCAGGGGGCGTACTGAAGCTTTCTTT.

The chain recombines TRBV5-5 with TRBJ1-1; no reliable D call. Trimming left V 4 bases short and J 1 base short, with 11 bases between. The germline V gene encodes CDR1 SGHKS and CDR2 YYEKEE (reference sequence). This CDR3 is 14 amino acids long. The CDR3 protein is CASSHPGGNTEAFF. The CDR3 DNA reads as TGTGCCAGCAGCCACCCCGGAGGGAACACTGAAGCTTTCTTT.

This rearrangement joins TRBV6-5 to TRBJ2-6, with D unresolved. The CDR3 contains 14 residues. V was cut by 4 bases and J by 2 bases, with 6 bases left in between. Germline CDR1 reads MNHEY; CDR2 reads SVGAGI. The CDR3 protein is CASSLQTGANVLTF. CDR3 nucleotide sequence: TGTGCCAGCAGTTTACAGACTGGGGCCAACGTCCTGACTTTC.

This rearrangement joins TRBV10-3 to TRBJ2-7; 14 nucleotides line up with TRBD2. The CDR3 length is 15 residues. The trim removed 10 bases at V and 4 bases at J, leaving 9 bases unmatched. Germline V gene data show CDR1 as ENHRY and CDR2 as SYGVKD. As DNA, the CDR3 is TGTGCCACGCGAGGACTAGCGGGAGGCGGATACGAGCAGTACTTC. Its protein product is CATRGLAGGGYEQYF.

About this clone itself: At the DNA level, this CDR3 is encoded by other sequences in the same sample as well. The chain recombines TRBV5-6 with TRBJ1-1; 7 positions agree with TRBD1. Germline V lookup: CDR1 SGHDT, CDR2 YYEEEE. The trim removed 4 bases at V and 5 bases at J, leaving 11 bases unmatched. The CDR3 has 15 amino acids. CDR3 loop: CASSPPPTGRTEAFF. The CDR3 nucleotides read TGTGCCAGCAGCCCCCCCCCGACAGGGAGGACTGAAGCTTTCTTT.

The gene calls are TRBV19 and TRBJ2-7; weak D call: TRBD1 (5 bases). Trimming shortened V by 7 bases and J by 0 bases, and 13 bases separated the two germline ends. The germline V gene encodes CDR1 LNHDA and CDR2 SQIVND (reference sequence). The CDR3 is 14 residues long. CDR3: CASTWGRFSYEQYF. The CDR3 nucleotides are TGTGCCAGTACGTGGGGCAGATTCTCCTACGAGCAGTACTTC.

Only a few counts were recorded for this clone. The gene calls are TRBV25-1 and TRBJ1-1; 7 positions agree with TRBD1. Germline assignment: CDR1 MGHDK and CDR2 SYGVNS. This CDR3 is 14 amino acids long. J was trimmed by 1 base and V by 6 bases; bases with no gene match: 5. This chain's CDR3 is CASRKGQENTEAFF. Written as DNA, the CDR3 is TGTGCCAGCAGGAAAGGACAGGAGAACACTGAAGCTTTCTTT.

The count of this clone is one. The chain combines TRBV11-3 with TRBJ2-2, with D unresolved. CDR1 and CDR2 from the germline V gene are SGHNT and YENEEA. The germline V and J ends were trimmed by 6 bases and 6 bases, with 5 bases remaining between them. CDR3 length: 11 residues. The CDR3 here is CASSRAGELFF. In nucleotides, the CDR3 is TGTGCCAGCAGTCGGGCCGGGGAGCTGTTTTTT.

This clone was observed a handful of times. The V call is TRBV11-2, the J call TRBJ2-1; possibly TRBD2 for D (5 bases). The V and J ends lost 0 bases and 4 bases respectively, with 10 bases between them. CDR3 length equals 15 residues. The germline V gene encodes CDR1 SGHAT and CDR2 FQNNGV. CDR3 sequence reads: CASSLDLAAYNEQFF. CDR3 DNA sequence: TGTGCCAGCAGCTTAGATCTAGCAGCGTACAATGAGCAGTTCTTC.

The rearrangement links TRBV15 to TRBJ2-2, with 10 positions matching TRBD2. The CDR3 totals 17 residues. The V gene end was trimmed by 0 bases and the J gene end by 2 bases; junction bases not matched to a gene: 3. Germline assignment: CDR1 LNHNV and CDR2 YYDKDF (reference sequence). For the CDR3, the DNA is TGTGCCACCAGCAGAGATTTAGCGGGAGGCAACACCGGGGAGCTGTTTTTT. It translates to CATSRDLAGGNTGELFF.

The rearrangement joins TRBV5-1 to TRBJ2-7; 8 bases are a match to TRBD1. Per the germline V gene, CDR1 is SGHRS and CDR2 is YFSETQ. The length of the CDR3 is 14 residues. V was pared by 4 bases and J by 6 bases, with 9 bases of the junction left unmatched. The CDR3 here is CASSGQGGAFEQYF. The CDR3 bases are TGCGCCAGCAGCGGACAGGGAGGAGCCTTCGAGCAGTACTTC. Based on the CDR3 plus reference TRBV5-1 and TRBJ2-7, the full variable domain is KAGVTQTPRYLIKTRGQQVTLSCSPISGHRSVSWYQQTPGQGLQFLFEYFSETQRNKGNFPGRFSGRQFSNSRSEMNVSTLELGDSALYLCASSGQGGAFEQYFGPGTRLTVT.

CDR3 in DNA: TGCGCCAGCAGCTTGACCGGAGGCGAGCAGTACTTC. It encodes CASSLTGGEQYF. The chain combines TRBV5-1 with TRBJ2-7; TRBD2 is a possible D gene (5 bases). The CDR3 is 12 amino acids. The germline gives CDR1 SGHRS, CDR2 YFSETQ. Deletions cut 1 base from V and 6 bases from J, with 8 bases between.